This paragraph reports one TCR beta chain. This may come from a read error, since a much larger clone is one base off. This sample is drawn from a study of blood T cells in healthy people across ages. CDR3 length: 12 residues. The V end was cut by 6 bases, the J end by 2 bases, with 8 bases between. The germline V gene encodes CDR1 LGHDT and CDR2 YNNKEL (reference sequence). A J-beta primer mix and a sample-barcoded 5' primer were used in a second PCR of roughly 7 to 12 cycles. TCRdb called the 5' RACE reads again in MiXCR, with one record for every CDR3 protein. This sample has about 1,500,000 distinct CDR3 sequences, with 28% found just once.

This clonotype originated in a woman aged 30 to 39 in good health. The sample taken for sequencing was blood. This chain joins TRBV3-1 and TRBJ2-7; D is unclear. CDR3 amino acids: CASSKNPYEQYF. DNA of the CDR3: TGTGCCAGCAGTAAAAACCCCTACGAGCAGTACTTC.